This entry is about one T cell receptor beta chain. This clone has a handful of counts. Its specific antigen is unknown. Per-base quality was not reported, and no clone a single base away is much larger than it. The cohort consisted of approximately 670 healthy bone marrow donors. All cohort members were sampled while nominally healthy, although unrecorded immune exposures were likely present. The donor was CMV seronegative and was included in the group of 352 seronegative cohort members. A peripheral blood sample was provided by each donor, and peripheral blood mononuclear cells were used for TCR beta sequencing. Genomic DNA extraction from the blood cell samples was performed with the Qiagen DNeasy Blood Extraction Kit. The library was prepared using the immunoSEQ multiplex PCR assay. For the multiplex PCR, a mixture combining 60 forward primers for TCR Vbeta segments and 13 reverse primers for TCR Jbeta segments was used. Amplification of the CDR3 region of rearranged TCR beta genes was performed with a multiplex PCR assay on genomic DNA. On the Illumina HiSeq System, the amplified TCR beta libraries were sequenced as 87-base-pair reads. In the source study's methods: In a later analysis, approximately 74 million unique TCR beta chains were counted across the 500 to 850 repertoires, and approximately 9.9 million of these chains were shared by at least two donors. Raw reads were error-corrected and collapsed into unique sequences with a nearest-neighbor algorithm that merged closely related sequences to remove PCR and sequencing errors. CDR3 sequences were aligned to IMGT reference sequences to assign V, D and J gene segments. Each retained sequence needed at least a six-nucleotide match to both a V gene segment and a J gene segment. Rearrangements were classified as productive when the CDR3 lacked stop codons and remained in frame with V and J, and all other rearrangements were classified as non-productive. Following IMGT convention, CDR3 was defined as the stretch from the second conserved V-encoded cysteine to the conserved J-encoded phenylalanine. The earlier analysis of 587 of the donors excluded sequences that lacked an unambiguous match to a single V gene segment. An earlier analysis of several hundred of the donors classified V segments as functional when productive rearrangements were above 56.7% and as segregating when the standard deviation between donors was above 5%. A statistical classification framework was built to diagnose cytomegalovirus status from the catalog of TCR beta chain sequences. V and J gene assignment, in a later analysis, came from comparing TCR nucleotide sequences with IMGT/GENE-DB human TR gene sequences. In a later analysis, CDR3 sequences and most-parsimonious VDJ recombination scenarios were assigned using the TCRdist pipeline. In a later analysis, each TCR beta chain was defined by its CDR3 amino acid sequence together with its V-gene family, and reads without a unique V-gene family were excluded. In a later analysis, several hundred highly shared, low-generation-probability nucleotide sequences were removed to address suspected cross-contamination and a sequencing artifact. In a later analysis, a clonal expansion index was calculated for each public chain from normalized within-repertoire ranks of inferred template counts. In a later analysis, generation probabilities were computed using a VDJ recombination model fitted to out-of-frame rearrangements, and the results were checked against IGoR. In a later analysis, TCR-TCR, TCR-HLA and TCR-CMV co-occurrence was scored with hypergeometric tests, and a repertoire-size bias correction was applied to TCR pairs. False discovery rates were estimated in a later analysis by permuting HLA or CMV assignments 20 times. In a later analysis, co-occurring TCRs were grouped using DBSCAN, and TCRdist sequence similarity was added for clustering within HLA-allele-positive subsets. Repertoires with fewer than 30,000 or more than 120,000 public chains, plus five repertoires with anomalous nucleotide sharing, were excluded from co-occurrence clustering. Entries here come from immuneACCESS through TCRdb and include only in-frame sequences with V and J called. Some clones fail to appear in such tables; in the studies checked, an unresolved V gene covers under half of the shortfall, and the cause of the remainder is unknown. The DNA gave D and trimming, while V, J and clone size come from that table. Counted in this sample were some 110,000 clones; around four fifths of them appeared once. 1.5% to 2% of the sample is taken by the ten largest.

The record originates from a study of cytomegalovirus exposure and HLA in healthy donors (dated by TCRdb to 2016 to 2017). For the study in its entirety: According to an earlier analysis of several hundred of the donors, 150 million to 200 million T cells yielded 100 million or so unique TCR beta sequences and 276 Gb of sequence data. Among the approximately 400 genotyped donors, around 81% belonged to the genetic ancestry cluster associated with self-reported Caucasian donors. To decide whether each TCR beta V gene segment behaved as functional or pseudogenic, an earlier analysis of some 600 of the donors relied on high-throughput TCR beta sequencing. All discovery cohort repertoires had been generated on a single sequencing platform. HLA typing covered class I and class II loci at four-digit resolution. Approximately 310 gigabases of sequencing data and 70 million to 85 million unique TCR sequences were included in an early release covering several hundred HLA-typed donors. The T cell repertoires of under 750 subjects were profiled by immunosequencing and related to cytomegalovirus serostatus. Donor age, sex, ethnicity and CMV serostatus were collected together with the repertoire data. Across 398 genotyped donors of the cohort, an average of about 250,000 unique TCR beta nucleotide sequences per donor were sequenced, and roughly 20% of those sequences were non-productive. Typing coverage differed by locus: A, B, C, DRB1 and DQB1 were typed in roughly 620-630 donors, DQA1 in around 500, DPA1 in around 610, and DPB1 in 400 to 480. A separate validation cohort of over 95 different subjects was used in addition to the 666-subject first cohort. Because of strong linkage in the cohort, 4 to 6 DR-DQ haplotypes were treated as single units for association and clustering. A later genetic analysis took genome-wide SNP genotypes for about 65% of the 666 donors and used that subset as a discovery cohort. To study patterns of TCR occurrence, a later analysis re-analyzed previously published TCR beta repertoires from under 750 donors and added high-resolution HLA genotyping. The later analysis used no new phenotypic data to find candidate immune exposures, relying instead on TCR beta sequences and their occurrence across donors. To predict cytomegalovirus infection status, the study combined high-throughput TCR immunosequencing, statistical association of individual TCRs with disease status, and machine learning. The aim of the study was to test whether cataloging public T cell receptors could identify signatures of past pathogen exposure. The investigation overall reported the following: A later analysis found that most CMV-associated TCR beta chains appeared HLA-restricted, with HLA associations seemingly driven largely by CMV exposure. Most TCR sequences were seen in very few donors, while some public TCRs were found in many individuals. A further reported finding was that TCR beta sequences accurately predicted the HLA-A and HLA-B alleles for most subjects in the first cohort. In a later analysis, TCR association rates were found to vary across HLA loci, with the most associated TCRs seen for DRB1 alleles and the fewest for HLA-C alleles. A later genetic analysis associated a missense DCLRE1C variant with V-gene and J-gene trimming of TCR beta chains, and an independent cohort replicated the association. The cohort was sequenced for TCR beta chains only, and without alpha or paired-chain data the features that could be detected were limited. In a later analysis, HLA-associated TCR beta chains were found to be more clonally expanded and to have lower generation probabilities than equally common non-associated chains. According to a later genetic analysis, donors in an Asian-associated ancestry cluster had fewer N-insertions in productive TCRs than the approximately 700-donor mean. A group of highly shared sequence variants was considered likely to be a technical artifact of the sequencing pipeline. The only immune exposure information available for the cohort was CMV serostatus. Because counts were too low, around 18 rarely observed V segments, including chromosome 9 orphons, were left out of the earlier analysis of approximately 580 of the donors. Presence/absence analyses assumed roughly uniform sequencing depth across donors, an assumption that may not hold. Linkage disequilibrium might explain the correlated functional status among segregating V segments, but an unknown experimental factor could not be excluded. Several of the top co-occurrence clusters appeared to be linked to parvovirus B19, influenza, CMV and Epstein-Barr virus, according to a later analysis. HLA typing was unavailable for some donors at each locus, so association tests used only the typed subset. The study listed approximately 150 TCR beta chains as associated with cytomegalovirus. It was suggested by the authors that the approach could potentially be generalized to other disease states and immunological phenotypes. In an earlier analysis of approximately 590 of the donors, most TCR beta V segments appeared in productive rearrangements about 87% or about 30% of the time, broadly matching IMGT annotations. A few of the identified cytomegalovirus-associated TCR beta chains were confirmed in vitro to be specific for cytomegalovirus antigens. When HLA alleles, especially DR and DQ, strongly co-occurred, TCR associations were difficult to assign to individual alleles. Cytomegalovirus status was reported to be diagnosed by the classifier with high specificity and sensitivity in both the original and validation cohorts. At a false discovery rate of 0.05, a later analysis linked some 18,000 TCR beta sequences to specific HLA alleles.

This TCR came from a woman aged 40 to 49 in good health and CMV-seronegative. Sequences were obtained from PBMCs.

For the CDR3, the sequence is CASHLRRDGELFF. Read as DNA, the sequence is TGTGCCAGTCACCTTCGCAGGGACGGGGAGCTGTTTTTT. Here the chain combines TRBV19 and TRBJ2-2; the best D guess is TRBD1, with 5 bases matching. From cysteine to phenylalanine, the CDR3 is 13 amino acids long. Only the CDR3 portion is preserved as DNA: 39 bases, with reading frame beginning at the first base. CDR1 LNHDA and CDR2 SQIVND were looked up in the germline V gene (reference sequence). V was cut back by 8 bases and J by 7 bases, leaving a gap of 14 bases between them.